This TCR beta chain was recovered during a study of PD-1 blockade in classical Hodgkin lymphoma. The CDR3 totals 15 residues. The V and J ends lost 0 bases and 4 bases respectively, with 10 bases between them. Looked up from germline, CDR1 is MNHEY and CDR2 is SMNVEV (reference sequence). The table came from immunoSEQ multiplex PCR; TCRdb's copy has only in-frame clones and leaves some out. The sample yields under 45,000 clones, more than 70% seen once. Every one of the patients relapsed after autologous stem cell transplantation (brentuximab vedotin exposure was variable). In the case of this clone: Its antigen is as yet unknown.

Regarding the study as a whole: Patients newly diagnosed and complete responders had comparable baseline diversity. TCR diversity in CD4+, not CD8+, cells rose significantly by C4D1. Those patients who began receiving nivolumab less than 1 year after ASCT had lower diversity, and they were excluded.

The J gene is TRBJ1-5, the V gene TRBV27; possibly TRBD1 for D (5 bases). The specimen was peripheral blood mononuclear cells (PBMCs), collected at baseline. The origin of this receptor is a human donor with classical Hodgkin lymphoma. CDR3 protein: CASSLSSGPNQPQHF. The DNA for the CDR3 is TGTGCCAGCAGTTTATCGTCAGGGCCTAATCAGCCCCAGCATTTT.